Following are 17 T cell receptor beta chains from one sample sequenced in a study of T cells in Graves' hyperthyroidism and ophthalmopathy. TCR beta CDR3 regions were amplified from RNA. In the first-round RT-PCR of the TCR CDR3, the HTBI primer set was used. TCRdb independently ran MiXCR on the multiplex PCR reads; one entry per CDR3 protein. The table shows roughly 700,000 distinct CDR3 sequences, with around 13% occurring only once. The source material was blood. The origin of the receptors is a woman aged 18-35 years with Graves' hyperthyroidism.

In this sample, this clonotype turned up many times. The chain is built from TRBV6-6 and TRBJ2-6; TRBD2 is a possible D gene (5 bases). The CDR3 is made up of 15 amino acids. Between the trimmed V and J ends, which lost 2 bases and 3 bases, there was a span of 8 bases. Per germline, CDR1 MNHNY and CDR2 SVGAGI (reference sequence). CDR3 sequence reads: CASSYRGHGANVLTF. In nucleotides, the CDR3 is TGTGCCAGCAGTTACCGGGGTCATGGGGCCAACGTCCTGACTTTC.

This clonotype was recorded a few times. The chain carries TRBV28 and TRBJ1-5; weak D call: TRBD1 (5 bases). Germline V gives CDR1 MDHEN, CDR2 SYDVKM. V lost 8 bases and J lost 6, with 20 bases in between. The CDR3 runs 15 residues. This CDR3 is CASSGSGAGRQPQHF. The CDR3 DNA reads as TGTGCCAGCTCAGGGTCTGGGGCGGGGCGTCAGCCCCAGCATTTT.

This clonotype came up a few times. The chain has TRBV19 and TRBJ2-2, with D perhaps matching TRBD1 (5 bases). The CDR3 covers 17 residues. The V gene's germline CDR1 is LNHDA and CDR2 SQIVND (reference sequence). Trimming left V 6 bases short and J 0 bases short, with 17 bases between. The CDR3 coding sequence is TGTGCCAGTAGCACCCACTTGACAGCGACGAACACCGGGGAGCTGTTTTTT. Its translation: CASSTHLTATNTGELFF.

This clonotype was picked up many times. This rearrangement joins TRBV7-9 to TRBJ1-4, with TRBD1 identical over 7 bases. The CDR3 is 18 residues long. The trim removed 4 bases at V and 0 bases at J, leaving 11 bases unmatched. Germline V gene lookup returns CDR1 SEHNR and CDR2 FQNEAQ (reference sequence). The CDR3 sequence: CASSSEIGDRPTNEKLFF. Here the CDR3 DNA reads TGTGCCAGCAGCTCAGAAATAGGGGACAGACCAACTAATGAAAAACTGTTTTTT.

This clonotype has at least ten counts. The CDR3 reads CASSSRDSREHETQYF. The CDR3 DNA is TGTGCCAGCAGTTCCCGGGACTCCCGAGAGCACGAGACCCAGTACTTC. The rearrangement joins TRBV12-3 or TRBV12-4 to TRBJ2-5, with D possibly being TRBD2 (6 bases). V was trimmed by 4 bases and J by 5 bases, leaving 20 bases between them. The CDR3 is made up of 16 amino acids.

This clonotype was counted only a few times. The DNA for the CDR3 is TGTGCCACCAGCAGCCCCCATTTCGGAGGAAACACCATATATTTT. Translation: CATSSPHFGGNTIYF. The genes are TRBV15 and TRBJ1-3, with D hard to call. Trimming took 3 bases from V and 4 from J, leaving 13 bases between them. Germline assignment: CDR1 LNHNV and CDR2 YYDKDF (reference sequence). This CDR3 contains 15 residues.

J is TRBJ1-5 and V is TRBV4-3; D unclear. Trimming removed 0 bases at V and 4 bases at J, with 19 bases between. This CDR3 contains 18 residues. Germline V gene lookup returns CDR1 LGHNA and CDR2 YSLEER. The DNA of the CDR3 is TGCGCCAGCAGCCAAGATCACCCCGAGCAGGCTCTGAATCAGCCCCAGCATTTT. Protein: CASSQDHPEQALNQPQHF.

In this sample, this clonotype turned up many times. V is TRBV3-1 and J is TRBJ2-1; D is unclear. Between the trimmed V and J ends, which lost 1 base and 4 bases, there was a span of 14 bases. The germline V gene encodes CDR1 LGHDT and CDR2 YNNKEL (reference sequence). The CDR3 spans 16 residues. The CDR3 loop is CASSQGQGNLYNEQFF. CDR3 DNA sequence: TGTGCCAGCAGCCAAGGGCAAGGGAATCTTTACAATGAGCAGTTCTTC.

This clonotype was detected ten times or more. The chain has TRBV6-2 or TRBV6-3 and TRBJ2-1; 11 bases agree with TRBD2. The V and J ends lost 2 bases and 3 bases, in that order; junction bases with no gene match: 6. CDR1 is MNHEY, CDR2 SVGEGT, per germline. The CDR3 loop spans 17 amino acids. The CDR3 DNA sequence: TGTGCCAGCAGTTACCGGACTAGCGGGCTCCTCTACAATGAGCAGTTCTTC. Its translation: CASSYRTSGLLYNEQFF.

The chain is built from TRBV11-3 and TRBJ2-3, with TRBD2 matching 8 bases. The ends lost 1 base at V and 4 bases at J; junction bases unmatched: 7. Germline CDR1 reads SGHNT; CDR2 reads YENEEA. The CDR3 totals 16 residues. CDR3 in amino acids: CASSLGPAGVSDTQYF. In DNA form, the CDR3 reads TGTGCCAGCAGCTTAGGGCCAGCGGGAGTCTCAGATACGCAGTATTTT.

This clonotype was observed a handful of times. This sequence joins TRBV7-3 and TRBJ2-7, with a weak D call TRBD2 (5 bases). The germline gives CDR1 SGHTA, CDR2 FQGTGA. CDR3 length: 16 amino acids. Deletions cut 0 bases from V and 0 bases from J, with 12 bases between. CDR3 in DNA: TGTGCCAGCAGCTTAACTGGCGGGCTCCTCTCCTACGAGCAGTACTTC. The encoded protein is CASSLTGGLLSYEQYF. The full variable domain, in which reference TRBV7-3 and TRBJ2-7 provide the parts outside the CDR3, is GAGVSQTPSNKVTEKGKYVELRCDPISGHTALYWYRQSLGQGPEFLIYFQGTGAADDSGLPNDRFFAVRPEGSVSTLKIQRTERGDSAVYLCASSLTGGLLSYEQYFGPGTRLTVT.

This clonotype has at least ten counts. This chain connects TRBV7-2 to TRBJ2-5, with 13 positions matching TRBD2. There are 19 residues in the CDR3. CDR1 SGHTA and CDR2 FQGNSA come from the germline V gene. After removal of 5 bases from V and 5 bases from J, the junction contained 17 bases not matched to a gene. DNA for the CDR3: TGTGCCAGCAGCGGAGGACTAGCGGGAGAGGTCGTGGGGTGGGAGACCCAGTACTTC. Encoded protein: CASSGGLAGEVVGWETQYF.

This clonotype was picked up many times. The chain recombines TRBV27 with TRBJ1-1; 7 nucleotides align to TRBD1. CDR3 size: 16 residues. Trimming removed 7 bases from V and 3 bases from J; junction bases left unmatched: 14. From germline, CDR1 is MNHEY and CDR2 SMNVEV (reference sequence). The DNA for the CDR3 is TGTGCCAGCAAATCCCAGGGGAGGGGGCCGGACACTGAAGCTTTCTTT. It yields the protein CASKSQGRGPDTEAFF.

This clonotype was observed at least ten times. DNA of the CDR3: TGTGCCAGCAGCCAAGATTTGTCACGGACTAGCGGGAGCTACGAGCAGTACTTC. Translating gives CASSQDLSRTSGSYEQYF. V usage is TRBV3-1 and J usage is TRBJ2-7; TRBD2 agrees at 13 bases. With 0 bases clipped from V and 3 bases from J, the junction kept 8 bases outside the gene matches. CDR1 and CDR2 (germline): LGHDT, YNNKEL (reference sequence). CDR3 length: 18 amino acids.

There are many counts of this clonotype. The chain links TRBV20-1 to TRBJ2-5; 12 positions match TRBD2. This CDR3 has 14 amino acids. The V gene's germline CDR1 is DFQATT and CDR2 SNEGSKA (reference sequence). CDR3: CSGPSGRGQETQYF. CDR3 nucleotides: TGCAGCGGGCCTAGCGGGAGGGGCCAAGAGACCCAGTACTTC.

This clonotype showed up just a few times. CDR3: CATSAVGRTDTQYF. CDR3 sequence (DNA): TGTGCCACCAGTGCGGTAGGGCGTACAGATACGCAGTATTTT. The genes are TRBV24-1 and TRBJ2-3, with D unresolved. This CDR3 contains 14 residues. The V gene lost 5 bases and the J gene lost 3 bases, with 11 bases spanning the gap. Germline V gene data show CDR1 as KGHDR and CDR2 as SFDVKD.

The chain carries TRBV5-1 and TRBJ2-5; D remains unclear. The CDR3 loop spans 10 amino acids. Trimming removed 8 bases at V and 4 bases at J, with 6 bases between. From germline, CDR1 is SGHRS and CDR2 YFSETQ. CDR3 DNA: TGCGCCAGGAAACGAGAGACCCAGTACTTC. The encoded protein is CARKRETQYF.